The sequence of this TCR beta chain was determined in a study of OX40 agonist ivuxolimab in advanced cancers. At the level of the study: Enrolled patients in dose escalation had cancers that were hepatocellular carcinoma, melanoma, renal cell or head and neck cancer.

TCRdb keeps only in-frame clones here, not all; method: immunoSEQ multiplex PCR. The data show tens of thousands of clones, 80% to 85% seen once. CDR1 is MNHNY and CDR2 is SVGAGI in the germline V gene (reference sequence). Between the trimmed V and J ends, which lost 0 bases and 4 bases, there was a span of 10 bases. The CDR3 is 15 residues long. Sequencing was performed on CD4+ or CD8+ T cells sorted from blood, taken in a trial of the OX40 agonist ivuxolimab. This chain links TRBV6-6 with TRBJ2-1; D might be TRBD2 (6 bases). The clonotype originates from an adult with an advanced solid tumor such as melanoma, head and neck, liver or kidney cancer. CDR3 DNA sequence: TGTGCCAGCAGTTACTCCGGGACTCGTTACAATGAGCAGTTCTTC. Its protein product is CASSYSGTRYNEQFF.